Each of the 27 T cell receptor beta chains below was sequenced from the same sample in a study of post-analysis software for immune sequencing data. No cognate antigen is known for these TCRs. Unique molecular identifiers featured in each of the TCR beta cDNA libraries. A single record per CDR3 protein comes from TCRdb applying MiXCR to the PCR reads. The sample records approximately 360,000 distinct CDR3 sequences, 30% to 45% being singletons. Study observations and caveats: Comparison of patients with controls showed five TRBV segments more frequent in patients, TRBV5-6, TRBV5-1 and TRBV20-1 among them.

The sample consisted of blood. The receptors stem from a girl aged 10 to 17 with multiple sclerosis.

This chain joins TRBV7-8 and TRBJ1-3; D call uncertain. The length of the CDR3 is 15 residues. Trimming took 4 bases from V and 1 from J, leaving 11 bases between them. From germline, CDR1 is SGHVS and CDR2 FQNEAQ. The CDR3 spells CASSSTRMSGNTIYF. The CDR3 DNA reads TGTGCCAGCAGCTCGACAAGAATGTCTGGAAACACCATATATTTT.

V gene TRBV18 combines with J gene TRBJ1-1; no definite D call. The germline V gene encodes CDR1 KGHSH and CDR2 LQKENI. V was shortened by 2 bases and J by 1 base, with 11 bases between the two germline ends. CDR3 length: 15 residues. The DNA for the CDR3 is TGTGCCAGCTCACCATCGAGTCGAGGGAACACTGAAGCTTTCTTT. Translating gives CASSPSSRGNTEAFF.

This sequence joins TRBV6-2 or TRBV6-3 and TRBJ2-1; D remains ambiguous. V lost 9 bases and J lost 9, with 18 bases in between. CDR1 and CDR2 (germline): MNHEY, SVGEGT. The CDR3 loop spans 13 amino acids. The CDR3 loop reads CASYDLGHGEQFF. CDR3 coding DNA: TGTGCCAGTTATGACCTGGGCCACGGTGAGCAGTTCTTC.

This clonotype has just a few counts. The CDR3: CASSLQGAGEQYF. Here the CDR3 DNA reads TGTGCCAGCAGCCTGCAGGGGGCAGGCGAGCAGTACTTC. The chain links TRBV3-1 to TRBJ2-7; TRBD1 matches at 8 bases. J gave up 6 bases and V 4 bases, and 5 bases lay outside the gene matches. This CDR3 contains 13 residues. Germline V gives CDR1 LGHDT, CDR2 YNNKEL (reference sequence).

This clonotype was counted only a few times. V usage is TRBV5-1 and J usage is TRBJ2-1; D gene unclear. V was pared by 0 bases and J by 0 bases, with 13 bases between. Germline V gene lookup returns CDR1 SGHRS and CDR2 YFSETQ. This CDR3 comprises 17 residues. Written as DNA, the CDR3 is TGCGCCAGCAGCTTGGGCATCGGGTCGGTCTCCTACAATGAGCAGTTCTTC. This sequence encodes CASSLGIGSVSYNEQFF. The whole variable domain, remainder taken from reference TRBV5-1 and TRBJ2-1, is KAGVTQTPRYLIKTRGQQVTLSCSPISGHRSVSWYQQTPGQGLQFLFEYFSETQRNKGNFPGRFSGRQFSNSRSEMNVSTLELGDSALYLCASSLGIGSVSYNEQFFGPGTRLTVL.

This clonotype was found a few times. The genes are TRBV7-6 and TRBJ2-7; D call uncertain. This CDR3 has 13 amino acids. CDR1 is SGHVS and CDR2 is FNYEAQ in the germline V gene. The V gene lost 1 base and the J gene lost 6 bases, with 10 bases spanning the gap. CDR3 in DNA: TGTGCCAGCAGCTTAGGGGGTCTGGGCGAGCAGTACTTC. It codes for CASSLGGLGEQYF.

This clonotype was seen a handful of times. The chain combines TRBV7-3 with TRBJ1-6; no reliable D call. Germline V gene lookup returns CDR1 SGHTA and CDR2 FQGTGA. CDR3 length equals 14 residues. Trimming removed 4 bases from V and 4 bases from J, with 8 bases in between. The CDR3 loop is CASSSTGYNSPLHF. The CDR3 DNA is TGTGCCAGCAGCTCTACGGGATATAATTCACCCCTCCACTTT. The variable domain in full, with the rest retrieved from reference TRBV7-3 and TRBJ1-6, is GAGVSQTPSNKVTEKGKYVELRCDPISGHTALYWYRQSLGQGPEFLIYFQGTGAADDSGLPNDRFFAVRPEGSVSTLKIQRTERGDSAVYLCASSSTGYNSPLHFGNGTRLTVT.

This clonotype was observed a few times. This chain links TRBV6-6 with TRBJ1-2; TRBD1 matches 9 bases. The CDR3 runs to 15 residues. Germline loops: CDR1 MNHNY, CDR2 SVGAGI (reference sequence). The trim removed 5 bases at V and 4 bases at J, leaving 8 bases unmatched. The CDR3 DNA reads TGTGCCAGCAGTGCCCATGGACAGGGGTCCTATGGCTACACCTTC. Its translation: CASSAHGQGSYGYTF.

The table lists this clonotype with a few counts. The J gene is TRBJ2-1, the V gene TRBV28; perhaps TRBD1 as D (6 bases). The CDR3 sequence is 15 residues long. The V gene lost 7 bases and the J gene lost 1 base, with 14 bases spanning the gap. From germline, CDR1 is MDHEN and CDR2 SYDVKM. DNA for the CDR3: TGTGCCAGCACCCCGCAGGGGATTTCCTACAATGAGCAGTTCTTC. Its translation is CASTPQGISYNEQFF.

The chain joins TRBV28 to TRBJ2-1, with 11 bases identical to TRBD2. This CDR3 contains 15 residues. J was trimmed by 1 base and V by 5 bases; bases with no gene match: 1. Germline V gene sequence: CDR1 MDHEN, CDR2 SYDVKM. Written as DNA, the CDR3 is TGTGCCAGCAGTACTAGCGGGGGATCCTACAATGAGCAGTTCTTC. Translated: CASSTSGGSYNEQFF. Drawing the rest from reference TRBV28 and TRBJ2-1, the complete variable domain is DVKVTQSSRYLVKRTGEKVFLECVQDMDHENMFWYRQDPGLGLRLIYFSYDVKMKEKGDIPEGYSVSREKKERFSLILESASTNQTSMYLCASSTSGGSYNEQFFGPGTRLTVL.

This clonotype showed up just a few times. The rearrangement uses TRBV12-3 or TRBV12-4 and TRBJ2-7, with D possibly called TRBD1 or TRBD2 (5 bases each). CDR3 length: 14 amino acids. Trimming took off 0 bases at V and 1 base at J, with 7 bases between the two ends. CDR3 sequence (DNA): TGTGCCAGCAGTTTAGCGGGACGTTCCTACGAGCAGTACTTC. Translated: CASSLAGRSYEQYF.

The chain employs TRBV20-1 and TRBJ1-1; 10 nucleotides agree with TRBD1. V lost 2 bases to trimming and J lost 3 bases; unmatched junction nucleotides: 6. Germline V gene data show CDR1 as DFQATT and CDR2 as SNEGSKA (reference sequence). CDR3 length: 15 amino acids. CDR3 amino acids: CSARPTGGAYTEAFF. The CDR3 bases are TGCAGTGCTAGACCGACAGGGGGCGCGTACACTGAAGCTTTCTTT.

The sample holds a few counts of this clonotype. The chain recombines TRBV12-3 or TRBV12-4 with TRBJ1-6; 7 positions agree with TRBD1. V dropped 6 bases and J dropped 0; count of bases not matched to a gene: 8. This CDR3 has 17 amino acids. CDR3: CASRTPGQSSYNSPLHF. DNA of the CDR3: TGTGCCAGCAGAACTCCGGGACAGAGCTCCTATAATTCACCCCTCCACTTT.

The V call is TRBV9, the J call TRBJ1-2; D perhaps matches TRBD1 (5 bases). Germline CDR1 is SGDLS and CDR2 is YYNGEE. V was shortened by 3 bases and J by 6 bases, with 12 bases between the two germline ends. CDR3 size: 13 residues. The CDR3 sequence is CASSARGGNGYTF. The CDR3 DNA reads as TGTGCCAGCAGCGCCCGCGGGGGGAATGGCTACACCTTC.

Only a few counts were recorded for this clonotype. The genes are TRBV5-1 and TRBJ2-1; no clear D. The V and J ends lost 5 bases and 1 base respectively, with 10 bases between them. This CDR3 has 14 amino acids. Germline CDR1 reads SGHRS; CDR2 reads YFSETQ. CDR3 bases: TGCGCCAGCAGGGTGACATTTTCCTACAATGAGCAGTTCTTC. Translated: CASRVTFSYNEQFF.

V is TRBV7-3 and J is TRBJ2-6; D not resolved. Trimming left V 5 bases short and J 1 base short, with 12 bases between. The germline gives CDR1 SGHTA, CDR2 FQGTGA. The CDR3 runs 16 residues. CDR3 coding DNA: TGTGCCAGCAGCCCAGACATATTTTCTGGGGCCAACGTCCTGACTTTC. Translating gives CASSPDIFSGANVLTF.

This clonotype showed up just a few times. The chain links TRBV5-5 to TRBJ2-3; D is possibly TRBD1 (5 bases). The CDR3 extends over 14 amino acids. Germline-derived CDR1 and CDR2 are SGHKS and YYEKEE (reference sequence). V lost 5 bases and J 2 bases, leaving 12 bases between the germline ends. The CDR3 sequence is CASRQAGSTDTQYF. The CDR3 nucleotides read TGTGCCAGCAGACAAGCAGGGTCCACAGATACGCAGTATTTT.

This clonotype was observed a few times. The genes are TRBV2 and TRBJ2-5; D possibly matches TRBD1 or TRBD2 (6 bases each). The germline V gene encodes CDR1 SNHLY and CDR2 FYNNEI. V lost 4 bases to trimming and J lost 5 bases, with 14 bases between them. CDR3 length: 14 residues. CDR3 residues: CASSAAGGVETQYF. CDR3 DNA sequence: TGTGCCAGCAGTGCGGCCGGGGGCGTCGAGACCCAGTACTTC.

CDR3 DNA: TGTGCCAGCAGCCCCCACGGTCCCAACTATGGCTACACCTTC. Translated: CASSPHGPNYGYTF. This chain connects TRBV7-6 to TRBJ1-2; D remains unclear. This CDR3 is 14 amino acids long. Trimming pared 5 bases from V and 2 bases from J, leaving 12 bases between. Germline CDR1 is SGHVS and CDR2 is FNYEAQ. Full variable domain (rest looked up from reference TRBV7-6 and TRBJ1-2): GAGVSQSPRYKVTKRGQDVALRCDPISGHVSLYWYRQALGQGPEFLTYFNYEAQQDKSGLPNDRFSAERPEGSISTLTIQRTEQRDSAMYRCASSPHGPNYGYTFGSGTRLTVV.

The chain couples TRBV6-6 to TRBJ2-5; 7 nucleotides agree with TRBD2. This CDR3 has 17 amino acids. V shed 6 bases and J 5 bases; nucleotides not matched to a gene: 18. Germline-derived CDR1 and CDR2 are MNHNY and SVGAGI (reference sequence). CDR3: CASSHQTASGEGETQYF. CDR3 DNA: TGTGCCAGCAGCCATCAAACCGCCAGCGGGGAAGGGGAGACCCAGTACTTC.

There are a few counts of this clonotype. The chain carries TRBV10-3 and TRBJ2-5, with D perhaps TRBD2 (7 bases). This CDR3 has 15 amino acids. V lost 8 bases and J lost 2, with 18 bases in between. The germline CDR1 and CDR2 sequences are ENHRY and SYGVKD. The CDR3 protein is CAISLGGGTQETQYF. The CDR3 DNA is TGTGCCATCTCCTTGGGCGGGGGCACTCAAGAGACCCAGTACTTC.

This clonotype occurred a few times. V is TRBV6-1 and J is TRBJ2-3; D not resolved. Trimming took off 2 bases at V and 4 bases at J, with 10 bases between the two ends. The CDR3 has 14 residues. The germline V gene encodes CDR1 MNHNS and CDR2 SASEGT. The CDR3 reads CASSEPSLSDTQYF. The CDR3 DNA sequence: TGTGCCAGCAGTGAACCCTCCCTCTCAGATACGCAGTATTTT.

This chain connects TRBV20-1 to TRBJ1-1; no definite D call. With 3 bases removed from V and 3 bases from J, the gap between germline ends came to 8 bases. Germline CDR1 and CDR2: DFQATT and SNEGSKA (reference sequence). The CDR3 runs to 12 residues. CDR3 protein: CSARWQDTEAFF. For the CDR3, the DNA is TGCAGTGCTAGGTGGCAGGACACTGAAGCTTTCTTT.

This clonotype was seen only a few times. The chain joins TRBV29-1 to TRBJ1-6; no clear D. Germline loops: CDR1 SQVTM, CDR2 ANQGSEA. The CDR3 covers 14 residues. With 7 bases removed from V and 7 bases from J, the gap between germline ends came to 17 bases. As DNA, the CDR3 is TGCAGCGCTACCTTCCCAGGACCAAATTCACCCCTCCACTTT. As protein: CSATFPGPNSPLHF.

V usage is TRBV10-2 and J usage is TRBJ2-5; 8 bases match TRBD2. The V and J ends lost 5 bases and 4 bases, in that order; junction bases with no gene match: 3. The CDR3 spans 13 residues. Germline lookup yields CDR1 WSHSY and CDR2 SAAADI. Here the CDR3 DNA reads TGCGCCAGCAGTAGCGGGGGAAGAGAGACCCAGTACTTC. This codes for CASSSGGRETQYF.

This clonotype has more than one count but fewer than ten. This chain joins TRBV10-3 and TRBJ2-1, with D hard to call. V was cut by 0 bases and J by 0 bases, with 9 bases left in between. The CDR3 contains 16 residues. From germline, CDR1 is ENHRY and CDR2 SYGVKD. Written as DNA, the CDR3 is TGTGCCATCAGTGAGTCAGGAGACCTCTCCTACAATGAGCAGTTCTTC. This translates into CAISESGDLSYNEQFF.

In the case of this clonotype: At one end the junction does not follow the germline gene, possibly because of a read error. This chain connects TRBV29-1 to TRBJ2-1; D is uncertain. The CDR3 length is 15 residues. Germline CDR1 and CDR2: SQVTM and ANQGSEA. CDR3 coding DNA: TGCAGCATTGAAGATCTAATAAGGGTCAGCCATGAGCAGTTCTTC. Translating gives CSIEDLIRVSHEQFF.